This TCR beta chain was observed in a study of shared clonotypes between healthy human individuals. Unmatched junction bases numbered 6, after V lost 4 bases and J lost 2 bases. This CDR3 has 16 residues. From germline, CDR1 is SEHNR and CDR2 FQNEAQ (reference sequence). Cells designated naive CD8 were CD45RO-negative and were positively selected for CCR7, with terminally differentiated effector memory CD45RA+ cells excluded. TCRdb's table, derived via immunoSEQ multiplex PCR, lists solely in-frame clones and lacks some. The sample includes 2 million to 2.5 million clones, 90% to 95% of them seen just once. Study results and caveats: The sharing of about 5.3% of naive CD4 clonotypes was seen across several donors.

As for this clone: The antigen is undetermined.

The chain recombines TRBV7-9 with TRBJ2-1, with 9 positions matching TRBD2. The sequencing input was naive CD8+ T cells from PBMCs. This clonotype was sampled from a man in his late teens or twenties in good health. Some clones in this sample may be carry-over from other donors' samples. In DNA, the CDR3 is TGTGCCAGCAGCTCCTTAGCGGGAGCCCCCTACAATGAGCAGTTCTTC. As protein: CASSSLAGAPYNEQFF.